This entry is about one TCR beta chain. This record comes from a study of blood T cell repertoires in COVID-19. On the study more broadly: COVID-19 samples, acute and convalescent, were from the United States, Italy and Spain. Sources were T cells, B-cell-depleted T cells, or PBMCs; the material itself was cDNA or gDNA.

Authors' methods: Reference gene primer amplification in the assay estimated nucleated cell counts. Method: immunoSEQ multiplex PCR; TCRdb's copy keeps in-frame clones and lacks some. From that table come the V and J calls and clone size; the DNA was used to work out D and trimming. The repertoire holds some 45,000 clones, with 75% to 85% as singletons. CDR1 and CDR2 from the germline V gene are SGHTA and FQGNSA. The CDR3 has 15 amino acids. Unmatched junction bases numbered 10, after V lost 5 bases and J lost 5 bases. This chain connects TRBV7-2 to TRBJ2-5; 8 nucleotides line up with TRBD1. The clonotype comes from a man of 80 years or more in a cohort sampled during active COVID-19. The specimen sequenced was peripheral blood. CDR3 amino acids: CASSPRQGLGETQYF. The CDR3 DNA follows: TGTGCCAGCAGCCCACGACAGGGGTTGGGGGAGACCCAGTACTTC.